These 16 T cell receptor beta chains were sequenced from one sample in a study of T cells after yellow fever vaccination. TCRdb called the 5' RACE reads again in MiXCR, with one record for every CDR3 protein. The sample has 250,000 or so distinct CDR3 sequences, approximately 6.7% seen once. The material sequenced was CD4+ T cells sorted from PBMCs, taken on the day of the yellow fever booster vaccination. The receptors originated from a man in his thirties or forties who received the YFV17D yellow fever vaccine.

This clonotype turned up a few times. V and J are TRBV20-1 and TRBJ1-2, with D possibly TRBD1 on 5 matching bases. The CDR3 is 13 amino acids. Per germline, CDR1 DFQATT and CDR2 SNEGSKA (reference sequence). Trimming removed 5 bases from V and 3 bases from J, with 13 bases in between. CDR3 nucleotide sequence: TGCAGTGCTGGGGGGGAGGCCGACTATGGCTACACCTTC. It is translated as CSAGGEADYGYTF.

CDR3 in amino acids: CASSGRLDTGELFF. The CDR3 DNA is TGCGCCAGCAGCGGCCGACTAGACACCGGGGAGCTGTTTTTT. The chain has TRBV5-1 and TRBJ2-2, with D maybe TRBD2 (6 bases). Per the germline V gene, CDR1 is SGHRS and CDR2 is YFSETQ. CDR3 length: 14 residues. V was cut by 4 bases and J by 3 bases, with 10 bases left in between.

This clonotype has only a few counts. The V gene is TRBV7-2, the J gene TRBJ1-3; D is ambiguous. Trimming pared 6 bases from V and 0 bases from J, leaving 9 bases between. CDR1 SGHTA and CDR2 FQGNSA come from the germline V gene. CDR3 length: 14 residues. CDR3 DNA sequence: TGTGCCAGCAGATCACCGAGCTCTGGAAACACCATATATTTT. This gives the protein CASRSPSSGNTIYF.

This clonotype was seen repeatedly, ten times or more. The chain uses TRBV20-1 and TRBJ2-1; D is undetermined. Germline V lookup: CDR1 DFQATT, CDR2 SNEGSKA (reference sequence). This CDR3 region has 15 residues. V dropped 1 base and J dropped 0 bases, with 10 bases sitting between them. As DNA, the CDR3 is TGCAGTGCTAGAGGTGCGGAAAGCTCCTACAATGAGCAGTTCTTC. This codes for CSARGAESSYNEQFF.

The table lists this clonotype with a few counts. DNA for the CDR3: TGTGCCAGCTCACCCCCCTCCATTCTTAGCTCCTACAATGAGCAGTTCTTC. Its translation: CASSPPSILSSYNEQFF. V gene TRBV18 combines with J gene TRBJ2-1; D gene ambiguous. This CDR3 is built from 17 residues. Per germline, CDR1 KGHSH and CDR2 LQKENI. V lost 3 bases and J lost 0, with 15 bases in between. Full variable domain (outside the CDR3, taken from reference TRBV18 and TRBJ2-1): NAGVMQNPRHLVRRRGQEARLRCSPMKGHSHVYWYRQLPEEGLKFMVYLQKENIIDESGMPKERFSAEFPKEGPSILRIQQVVRGDSAAYFCASSPPSILSSYNEQFFGPGTRLTVL.

The V gene is TRBV7-2, the J gene TRBJ1-6; D is ambiguous. V dropped 0 bases and J dropped 5 bases, with 11 bases sitting between them. Germline V gene lookup returns CDR1 SGHTA and CDR2 FQGNSA. The CDR3 spans 16 residues. The CDR3 is CASSLASTGNNSPLHF. The CDR3 DNA follows: TGTGCCAGCAGCTTAGCGAGTACGGGAAATAATTCACCCCTCCACTTT. The full variable domain, its missing parts supplied by reference TRBV7-2 and TRBJ1-6, is GAGVSQSPSNKVTEKGKDVELRCDPISGHTALYWYRQSLGQGLEFLIYFQGNSAPDKSGLPSDRFSAERTGGSVSTLTIQRTQQEDSAVYLCASSLASTGNNSPLHFGNGTRLTVT.

This clonotype turned up a few times. This chain uses TRBV12-3 or TRBV12-4 with TRBJ2-3, with TRBD2 matching over 11 bases. V lost 6 bases and J lost 4; bases outside the gene matches: 3. The CDR3 covers 14 residues. The CDR3 reads CASRLAGVSDTQYF. For the CDR3, the DNA is TGTGCCAGCAGACTAGCGGGAGTTTCAGATACGCAGTATTTT.

Regarding this clonotype: Relative to the germline gene, one junction end is altered; a read error may explain this. The chain uses TRBV29-1 and TRBJ2-3, with D perhaps given as TRBD1 or TRBD2 (6 bases each). The CDR3 length is 12 residues. Germline loops: CDR1 SQVTM, CDR2 ANQGSEA. CDR3 DNA: TGCAGCGTTGAAGGGGGGGCAGATATGCAGTATTTT. Translation: CSVEGGADMQYF.

The rearrangement links TRBV20-1 to TRBJ1-5; 10 nucleotides align to TRBD1. This CDR3 is built from 15 residues. In germline, CDR1 is DFQATT, CDR2 SNEGSKA (reference sequence). Germline trimming cut 0 bases from V and 6 bases from J; bases unmatched to any gene: 5. The CDR3 spells CSARDPDRGPQPQHF. The DNA for the CDR3 is TGCAGTGCTAGAGATCCCGACAGGGGGCCTCAGCCCCAGCATTTT.

This clonotype was observed many times. The chain couples TRBV10-3 to TRBJ2-1; 8 nucleotides agree with TRBD2. V was pared by 11 bases and J by 4 bases, with 10 bases of the junction left unmatched. This CDR3 comprises 14 residues. Germline values: CDR1 ENHRY, CDR2 SYGVKD. The CDR3 is CAAKGTRGYNEQFF. As DNA, the CDR3 is TGTGCCGCTAAAGGGACTAGGGGGTACAATGAGCAGTTCTTC.

This clonotype was seen at least ten times. The rearrangement links TRBV5-8 to TRBJ2-5; D possibly corresponds to TRBD1 (5 bases). The V end was cut by 0 bases, the J end by 2 bases, with 8 bases between. CDR3 length: 14 residues. Germline V gives CDR1 SGHTS, CDR2 YDEGEE. Here the CDR3 reads CASSLDRSQETQYF. The CDR3 DNA sequence: TGTGCCAGCAGCTTGGACAGGTCTCAAGAGACCCAGTACTTC.

This clonotype was counted a few times. The chain uses TRBV20-1 and TRBJ2-1; D is undetermined. The germline V gene encodes CDR1 DFQATT and CDR2 SNEGSKA (reference sequence). The CDR3 is 13 residues long. Trimming shortened V by 3 bases and J by 7 bases, and 13 bases separated the two germline ends. CDR3 DNA sequence: TGCAGTGCTAGCTACCTTCGTGGGAATGAGCAGTTCTTC. Translation: CSASYLRGNEQFF.

This clonotype was found many times. The chain is built from TRBV5-1 and TRBJ2-7; D unclear. CDR1 is SGHRS, CDR2 YFSETQ, per germline. This CDR3 is 13 amino acids long. The V end lost 1 base, the J end lost 3 bases, and 8 bases lay between the germline ends. CDR3 region: CASSLNINYEQYF. In DNA, the CDR3 is TGCGCCAGCAGCTTGAACATAAACTACGAGCAGTACTTC. Variable domain in full (rest from reference TRBV5-1 and TRBJ2-7): KAGVTQTPRYLIKTRGQQVTLSCSPISGHRSVSWYQQTPGQGLQFLFEYFSETQRNKGNFPGRFSGRQFSNSRSEMNVSTLELGDSALYLCASSLNINYEQYFGPGTRLTVT.

This clonotype has a count of ten or more. DNA for the CDR3: TGCAGTGCTACCGGGTGGGCCCGAGGGCAGTACTTC. Amino acids: CSATGWARGQYF. This chain connects TRBV20-1 to TRBJ2-7, with unresolved D. CDR3 length: 12 amino acids. Germline assignment: CDR1 DFQATT and CDR2 SNEGSKA (reference sequence). The V gene lost 4 bases and the J gene lost 9 bases, with 16 bases spanning the gap.

This clonotype occurred a few times. The chain carries TRBV7-2 and TRBJ2-5; possible D gene TRBD1, 6 bases. Germline V CDR1 and CDR2: SGHTA, FQGNSA. This CDR3 contains 15 residues. Deletions cut 5 bases from V and 4 bases from J, with 17 bases between. The CDR3 DNA reads as TGTGCCAGCAGCCTAATCCAGGGGCCTGGAGAGACCCAGTACTTC. It codes for CASSLIQGPGETQYF.

This clonotype was picked up many times. The chain uses TRBV12-3 or TRBV12-4 and TRBJ1-1; D ambiguous. The CDR3 has 13 amino acids. V lost 8 bases, J lost 1 base, and 11 bases lay in between. CDR3 amino acids: CASQRMRNTEAFF. The CDR3 DNA reads TGTGCCAGCCAGAGGATGAGGAACACTGAAGCTTTCTTT.